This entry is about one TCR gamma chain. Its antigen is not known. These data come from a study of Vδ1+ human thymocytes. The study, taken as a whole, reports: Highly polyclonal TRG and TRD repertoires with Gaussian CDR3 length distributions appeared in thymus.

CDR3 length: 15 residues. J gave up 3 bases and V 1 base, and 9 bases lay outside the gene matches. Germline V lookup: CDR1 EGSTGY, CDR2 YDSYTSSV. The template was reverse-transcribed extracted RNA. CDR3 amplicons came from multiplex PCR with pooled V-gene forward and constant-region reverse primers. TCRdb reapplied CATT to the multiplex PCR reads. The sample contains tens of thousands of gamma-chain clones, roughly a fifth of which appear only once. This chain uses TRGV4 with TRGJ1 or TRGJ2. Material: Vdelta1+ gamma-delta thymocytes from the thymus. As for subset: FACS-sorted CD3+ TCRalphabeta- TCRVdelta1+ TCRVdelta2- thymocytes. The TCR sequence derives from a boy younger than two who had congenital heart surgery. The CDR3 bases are TGTGCCACCTGGGATGGCCCCTTCTCTTATTATAAGAAACTCTTT. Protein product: CATWDGPFSYYKKLF.